A single sample gave rise to the 29 T cell receptor beta chains below, sequenced in a study of T cell responses to AZD1222 COVID-19 vaccine. Profiling relied on immunoSEQ multiplex PCR, and the TCRdb table lists in-frame clones only, not all of them. The sample contains fewer than 85,000 clones, around 89% of which appear only once. The specimen was peripheral blood, collected 28 days after the second dose of the MenACWY control vaccine. Receptors originate from an adult who received the MenACWY meningococcal vaccine as a control.

DNA for the CDR3: TGCAGCGTTGTGACCGGATGGGCGGCCGAGCAGTACTTC. This translates into CSVVTGWAAEQYF. The rearrangement links TRBV29-1 to TRBJ2-7; D unclear. Trimming cost V 4 bases and J 6 bases, with 16 bases left between them. The CDR3 covers 13 residues. Per germline, CDR1 SQVTM and CDR2 ANQGSEA.

CDR3 in DNA: TGTGCCAGCACCCACCCGAGGGCTAGCGGGAAGACCGGGGAGCTGTTTTTT. Its protein is CASTHPRASGKTGELFF. The chain joins TRBV11-2 to TRBJ2-2; 9 bases map to TRBD2. Trimming cost V 7 bases and J 5 bases; bases outside gene matches: 14. CDR3 size: 17 residues. CDR1 SGHAT and CDR2 FQNNGV come from the germline V gene.

The V gene is TRBV28, the J gene TRBJ1-5, with 7 positions matching TRBD1. The CDR3 is made up of 15 amino acids. Per germline, CDR1 MDHEN and CDR2 SYDVKM. J was trimmed by 2 bases and V by 5 bases; bases with no gene match: 6. This CDR3 reads CASSRQGLGNQPQHF. DNA for the CDR3: TGTGCCAGCAGTCGACAGGGTTTGGGCAATCAGCCCCAGCATTTT.

J is TRBJ1-1 and V is TRBV3-1 (or the pseudogene TRBV3-2), with D possibly matching TRBD1 (5 bases). Per the germline V gene, CDR1 is LGHDT and CDR2 is YNNKEL (reference sequence). Trimming stripped 2 bases from V and 4 bases from J, with 8 bases between. The CDR3 has 13 residues. CDR3 region: CASSQQGPTEAFF. The DNA for the CDR3 is TGTGCCAGCAGCCAACAGGGTCCCACTGAAGCTTTCTTT.

This clone has just one count. The chain uses TRBV28 and TRBJ2-7; 7 positions agree with TRBD1. The CDR3 sequence is 15 residues long. The V gene end was trimmed by 7 bases and the J gene end by 3 bases; junction bases not matched to a gene: 12. The germline V gene has CDR1 MDHEN and CDR2 SYDVKM. The CDR3, as DNA: TGTGCCAGCAACACCGCACAGGGGCTGGGCTACGAGCAGTACTTC. It translates to CASNTAQGLGYEQYF.

J is TRBJ2-3 and V is TRBV4-3; 7 bases align to TRBD2. Germline V CDR1 and CDR2: LGHNA, YSLEER. V trimming: 0 bases; J trimming: 4 bases; junction bases outside the gene matches: 7. There are 16 residues in the CDR3. The CDR3 coding sequence is TGCGCCAGCAGCCAAGATGTTAGCGGGTTCGCAGATACGCAGTATTTT. Translating gives CASSQDVSGFADTQYF.

This chain connects TRBV6-5 to TRBJ1-2; no reliable D call. Trimming took 3 bases from V and 8 from J, leaving 13 bases between them. This CDR3 is 13 amino acids long. CDR1 and CDR2 from the germline V gene are MNHEY and SVGAGI. The DNA for the CDR3 is TGTGCCAGCAGTTATTCGGCCAGAGGAGGCTACACCTTC. It translates to CASSYSARGGYTF.

This chain links TRBV24-1 with TRBJ1-4; possible D gene TRBD1, 5 bases. The CDR3 has 13 amino acids. Per germline, CDR1 KGHDR and CDR2 SFDVKD. The CDR3 coding sequence is TGTGATTGGGTGGGGGGTTTAGAAGAAAAACTGTTTTTT. It codes for CDWVGGLEEKLFF.

The chain is built from TRBV3-1 (or the pseudogene TRBV3-2) and TRBJ1-1; D is unclear. Germline V gene sequence: CDR1 LGHDT, CDR2 YNNKEL (reference sequence). CDR3 size: 14 residues. V was clipped by 4 bases and J by 0 bases, with 9 bases between them. CDR3 DNA sequence: TGTGCCAGCAGCCCCAGGCAGATGAACACTGAAGCTTTCTTT. It yields the protein CASSPRQMNTEAFF.

The chain carries TRBV5-1 and TRBJ2-5; TRBD2 matches 7 bases. The CDR3 sequence is 13 residues long. Germline V gene sequence: CDR1 SGHRS, CDR2 YFSETQ. Losses at the gene ends were 5 bases for V and 2 bases for J; bases not matched to a gene: 3. CDR3 nucleotides: TGCGCCAGCAGGACCGGGGGGCAAGAGACCCAGTACTTC. It encodes CASRTGGQETQYF. Looking up the rest from reference TRBV5-1 and TRBJ2-5 gives the full variable domain: KAGVTQTPRYLIKTRGQQVTLSCSPISGHRSVSWYQQTPGQGLQFLFEYFSETQRNKGNFPGRFSGRQFSNSRSEMNVSTLELGDSALYLCASRTGGQETQYFGPGTRLLVL.

This sequence joins TRBV12-3 or TRBV12-4 and TRBJ1-2; D unresolved. With 6 bases removed from V and 8 bases from J, the gap between germline ends came to 10 bases. The CDR3 runs 11 residues. This chain's CDR3 is CASSLGSGYTF. The CDR3 DNA sequence: TGTGCCAGCAGCTTGGGATCCGGCTACACCTTC.

This clone was detected a few times. The CDR3 here is CASIPSGTETQYF. The CDR3 bases are TGTGCCAGCATCCCTAGCGGGACGGAGACCCAGTACTTC. The genes are TRBV7-9 and TRBJ2-5; TRBD2 matches 9 bases. CDR3 length: 13 residues. Per germline, CDR1 SEHNR and CDR2 FQNEAQ (reference sequence). The J segment lost 5 bases and the V segment lost 7 bases, leaving 5 bases of the junction unmatched. The full variable domain, with the rest looked up from reference TRBV7-9 and TRBJ2-5, is DTGVSQNPRHKITKRGQNVTFRCDPISEHNRLYWYRQTLGQGPEFLTYFQNEAQLEKSRLLSDRFSAERPKGSFSTLEIQRTEQGDSAMYLCASIPSGTETQYFGPGTRLLVL.

The genes are TRBV2 and TRBJ2-3, with D possibly being TRBD1 or TRBD2 (5 bases each). The V end lost 7 bases, the J end lost 3 bases, and 14 bases lay between the germline ends. The length of the CDR3 is 14 residues. Germline lookup yields CDR1 SNHLY and CDR2 FYNNEI. The CDR3 DNA is TGTGCCAGCATAGAGTCATGGGGGACAGATACGCAGTATTTT. Protein sequence: CASIESWGTDTQYF.

The chain couples TRBV30 to TRBJ1-2; a possible D gene is TRBD1 (5 bases). In germline, CDR1 is GTSNPN, CDR2 SVGIG (reference sequence). The CDR3 spans 15 residues. V lost 3 bases to trimming and J lost 6 bases, with 20 bases between them. CDR3 in DNA: TGTGCCTGGAGCGCCGGTACTCAGGGAGCTGATGGCTACACCTTC. Translation gives CAWSAGTQGADGYTF.

The chain combines TRBV9 with TRBJ2-7; unclear D gene. V shed 0 bases and J shed 5 bases, with 9 bases lying between them. Germline V CDR1 and CDR2: SGDLS, YYNGEE. The CDR3 totals 13 residues. The chain's CDR3 is CASSVDLVNEQYF. The CDR3 DNA sequence: TGTGCCAGCAGCGTAGATCTGGTAAACGAGCAGTACTTC. Complete variable domain (other parts from reference TRBV9 and TRBJ2-7): DSGVTQTPKHLITATGQRVTLRCSPRSGDLSVYWYQQSLDQGLQFLIQYYNGEERAKGNILERFSAQQFPDLHSELNLSSLELGDSALYFCASSVDLVNEQYFGPGTRLTVT.

This clone was picked up a small number of times. The rearrangement joins TRBV21-1 to TRBJ2-6. TRBV21-1 is shown as a pseudogene. There are 14 residues in the CDR3. Written as DNA, the CDR3 is TGTGCCAGCGCAACGGATCCTGGGGCCAACGTCCTGACTTTC. It codes for CASATDPGANVLTF.

The chain uses TRBV6-2 or TRBV6-3 and TRBJ2-2; 7 positions agree with TRBD2. This CDR3 contains 15 residues. Germline V gene data show CDR1 as MNHEY and CDR2 as SVGEGT. Trimming at V came to 4 bases and at J to 3 bases, leaving 5 bases not matched to a gene. CDR3 loop: CASSSSGLYTGELFF. The CDR3 coding sequence is TGTGCCAGCAGTTCGTCGGGACTATACACCGGGGAGCTGTTTTTT.

The rearrangement links TRBV9 to TRBJ1-1; 7 bases match TRBD1. The junction had 11 bases not matched to a gene; V was cut back by 7 bases and J by 2 bases. This CDR3 region has 15 residues. Germline CDR1 is SGDLS and CDR2 is YYNGEE. The CDR3 DNA sequence: TGTGCCAGCTCCTACGAAGGGGGCGGTAACACTGAAGCTTTCTTT. Its protein product is CASSYEGGGNTEAFF.

This clone was observed a handful of times. The rearrangement joins TRBV6-2 or TRBV6-3 to TRBJ1-6; 9 positions agree with TRBD1. V was clipped by 3 bases and J by 9 bases; unmatched bases: 6. The germline CDR1 and CDR2 sequences are MNHEY and SVGEGT. The CDR3 contains 15 residues. CDR3 in amino acids: CASSYAGQGVSPLHF. CDR3 in DNA: TGTGCCAGCAGTTATGCGGGACAGGGTGTTTCACCCCTCCACTTT.

The chain is built from TRBV11-2 and TRBJ2-7; 8 positions agree with TRBD1. This CDR3 contains 15 residues. Germline CDR1 reads SGHAT; CDR2 reads FQNNGV. J lost 0 bases, V lost 5 bases, and 6 bases had no gene match. CDR3 nucleotide sequence: TGTGCCAGCAGCCGGGACAGGACCTCCTCCTACGAGCAGTACTTC. Translated, it gives CASSRDRTSSYEQYF.

The rearrangement joins TRBV14 to TRBJ1-1; 11 positions agree with TRBD1. This CDR3 is 16 amino acids long. Trimming took 3 bases from V and 3 from J; bases not matched to a gene: 6. Germline V gene data show CDR1 as SGHDN and CDR2 as FVKESK. This CDR3 reads CASSQWTGGFDTEAFF. The CDR3 DNA reads as TGTGCCAGCAGCCAGTGGACAGGGGGCTTTGACACTGAAGCTTTCTTT.

This clone was recorded once. The V and J genes are TRBV28 and TRBJ2-1; 15 nucleotides match TRBD2. Trimming took 6 bases from V and 10 from J; bases not matched to a gene: 7. The CDR3 runs to 15 residues. CDR1 and CDR2 from the germline V gene are MDHEN and SYDVKM. CDR3 in amino acids: CASSRTSGRALEQFF. The CDR3 DNA follows: TGTGCCAGCAGCAGGACTAGCGGGAGGGCCCTAGAGCAGTTCTTC.

The chain carries TRBV7-8 and TRBJ1-5, with D hard to call. V was shortened by 5 bases and J by 7 bases, with 9 bases between the two germline ends. The CDR3 is made up of 12 amino acids. Germline V gene lookup returns CDR1 SGHVS and CDR2 FQNEAQ. CDR3 sequence reads: CASSRRGQPQHF. In DNA, the CDR3 is TGTGCCAGCAGCCGAAGAGGACAGCCCCAGCATTTT.

V and J are TRBV14 and TRBJ2-7, with D unclear. The CDR3 is made up of 17 amino acids. Germline V CDR1 and CDR2: SGHDN, FVKESK. Between the trimmed V and J ends, which lost 9 bases and 2 bases, there was a span of 26 bases. CDR3 sequence: CARTQEKELTRTYEQYF. CDR3 DNA sequence: TGTGCCAGAACTCAAGAGAAGGAATTGACACGAACCTACGAGCAGTACTTC.

This chain uses TRBV9 with TRBJ2-7, with a possible D match to TRBD2 (6 bases). CDR1 SGDLS and CDR2 YYNGEE come from the germline V gene. The CDR3 extends over 14 amino acids. Deletions cut 0 bases from V and 4 bases from J, with 11 bases between. CDR3 loop: CASSVDQEGYEQYF. CDR3 nucleotide sequence: TGTGCCAGCAGCGTAGATCAGGAGGGATACGAGCAGTACTTC. The complete variable domain, with remaining parts taken from reference TRBV9 and TRBJ2-7, reads DSGVTQTPKHLITATGQRVTLRCSPRSGDLSVYWYQQSLDQGLQFLIQYYNGEERAKGNILERFSAQQFPDLHSELNLSSLELGDSALYFCASSVDQEGYEQYFGPGTRLTVT.

The chain has TRBV30 and TRBJ1-6; no clear D. CDR1 is GTSNPN and CDR2 is SVGIG in the germline V gene (reference sequence). This CDR3 comprises 13 residues. The ends were cut back, 2 bases at V and 16 bases at J, with 18 bases in the middle. DNA for the CDR3: TGTGCCTGGAGTTACCAGACTATGAAGGCTCTCCACTTT. This gives the protein CAWSYQTMKALHF.

The V call is TRBV5-1, the J call TRBJ2-3, with D perhaps matching TRBD1 or TRBD2 (6 bases each). V lost 4 bases, J lost 3 bases, and 12 bases lay in between. From germline, CDR1 is SGHRS and CDR2 YFSETQ. The CDR3 sequence is 14 residues long. The CDR3 sequence is CASSRGGSTDTQYF. The CDR3 DNA reads as TGCGCCAGCAGCCGAGGGGGGAGTACAGATACGCAGTATTTT.

The chain joins TRBV5-1 to TRBJ1-6; maybe TRBD1 (5 bases). The CDR3 is 14 amino acids. Germline CDR1 and CDR2: SGHRS and YFSETQ. Trimming cost V 1 base and J 5 bases, with 7 bases left between them. CDR3 in amino acids: CASSLRGDNSPLHF. CDR3 DNA sequence: TGCGCCAGCAGCTTGAGAGGGGATAATTCACCCCTCCACTTT.

The CDR3 reads CASSQELAQGSQAFF. The CDR3 nucleotides are TGCGCCAGCAGCCAAGAGCTAGCACAGGGCTCCCAAGCTTTCTTT. The chain couples TRBV4-1 to TRBJ1-1; possible D gene TRBD1, 6 bases. Trimming stripped 0 bases from V and 9 bases from J, with 17 bases between. Germline values: CDR1 MGHRA, CDR2 YSYEKL. This CDR3 region has 15 residues.